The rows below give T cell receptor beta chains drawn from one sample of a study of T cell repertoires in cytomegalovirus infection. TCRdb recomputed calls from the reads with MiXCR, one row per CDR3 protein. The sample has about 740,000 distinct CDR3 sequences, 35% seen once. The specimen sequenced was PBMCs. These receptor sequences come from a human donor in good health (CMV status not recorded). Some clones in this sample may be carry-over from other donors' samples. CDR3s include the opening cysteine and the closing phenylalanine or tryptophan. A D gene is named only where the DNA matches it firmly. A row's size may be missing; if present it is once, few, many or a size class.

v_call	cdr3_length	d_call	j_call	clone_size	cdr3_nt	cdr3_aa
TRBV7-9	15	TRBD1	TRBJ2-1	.	TGTGCCAGCAGCTTATCAGAGACAGGGGCCAATGAGCAGTTCTTC	CASSLSETGANEQFF
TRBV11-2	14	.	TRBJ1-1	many	TGTGCCAGCAGCTTAGTACGGCTGAACACTGAAGCTTTCTTT	CASSLVRLNTEAFF
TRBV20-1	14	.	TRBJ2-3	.	TGCAGTGCTAGAGCCCCAGACCCTACCAGTACGCAGTATTTT	CSARAPDPTSTQYF
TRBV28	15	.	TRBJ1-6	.	TGTGCCAGCAGTTTAGGGGGGGGGCTGAATTCACCCCTCCACTTT	CASSLGGGLNSPLHF
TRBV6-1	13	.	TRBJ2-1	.	TGTGCCAGCAGGCGGGACATCTACTCTGAGCAGTTCTTC	CASRRDIYSEQFF
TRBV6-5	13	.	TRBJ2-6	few	TGTGCCAGCAGTTACGGGGGGGCCAACGTCCTGACTTTC	CASSYGGANVLTF
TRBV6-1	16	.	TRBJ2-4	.	TGTGCCAGCAGCTGGGGGCCGGCCGCAGCCAAAAACATTCAGTACTTC	CASSWGPAAAKNIQYF
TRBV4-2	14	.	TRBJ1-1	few	TGTGCCAGCAGCCACCCGGGGGGGATGGCTGAAGCTTTCTTT	CASSHPGGMAEAFF
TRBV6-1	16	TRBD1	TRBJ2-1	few	TGTGCCAGCACGGGACAGAGCTCTACGTCCTACAATGAGCAGTTCTTC	CASTGQSSTSYNEQFF
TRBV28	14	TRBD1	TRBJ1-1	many	TGTGCCAGCAGTTTATACAGGGGGGACACTGAAGCTTTCTTT	CASSLYRGDTEAFF
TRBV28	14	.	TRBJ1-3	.	TGTGCCAGCAGTAGACGCCCCGCTGGAAACACCATATATTTT	CASSRRPAGNTIYF
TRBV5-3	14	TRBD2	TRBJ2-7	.	TGTGCCAGCAGTCCCGGGGCTAGCGGGTACGAGCAGTACTTC	CASSPGASGYEQYF
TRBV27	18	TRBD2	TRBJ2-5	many	TGTGCCAGCAGTTTATATTCTGGGATGCTAGCGGGAGGAGAGACCCAGTACTTC	CASSLYSGMLAGGETQYF
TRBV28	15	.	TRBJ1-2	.	TGTGCCAGCGGCCTCCTACGGGGGCCTAACTATGGCTACACCTTC	CASGLLRGPNYGYTF
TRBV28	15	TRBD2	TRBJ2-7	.	TGTGCCAGCAGTTCCGTGGGTGGCGGGGGGTACGAGCAGTACTTC	CASSSVGGGGYEQYF
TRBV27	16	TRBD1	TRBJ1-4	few	TGTGCCAGCAGTGCGGACAGGAGCTCAACTAATGAAAAACTGTTTTTT	CASSADRSSTNEKLFF
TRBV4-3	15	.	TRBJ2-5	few	TGCGCCAGCAGCCAAGAGCCAGGGGATCTAGAGACCCAGTACTTC	CASSQEPGDLETQYF
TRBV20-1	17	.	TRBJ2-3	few	TGCAGTGCTAGATTTAACGCCCGGAGAGCGGGCACAGATACGCAGTATTTT	CSARFNARRAGTDTQYF
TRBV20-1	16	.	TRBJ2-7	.	TGCAGTGCAACCCCCTGGGGACACCGAACGACCTACGAGCAGTACTTC	CSATPWGHRTTYEQYF
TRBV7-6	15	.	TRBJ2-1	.	TGTGCCAGCAGCTTTATGGGAGAACCCGTCAATGAGCAGTTCTTC	CASSFMGEPVNEQFF
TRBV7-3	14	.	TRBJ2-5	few	TGTGCCAGCAGCCCCACCTCGAAAGCAGAGACCCAGTACTTC	CASSPTSKAETQYF
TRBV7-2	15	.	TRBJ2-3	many	TGTGCCAGCAGCTATCCGGGACTTAGCACAGATACGCAGTATTTT	CASSYPGLSTDTQYF
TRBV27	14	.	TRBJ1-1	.	TGTGCCAGCAGTTTAAAGGGGTTCGACACTGAAGCTTTCTTT	CASSLKGFDTEAFF
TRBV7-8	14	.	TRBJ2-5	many	TGTGCCAGCAGCTTGGACATCTCCCAAGAGACCCAGTACTTC	CASSLDISQETQYF
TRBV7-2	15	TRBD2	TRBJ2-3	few	TGTGCCAGCAGCGTTAGCGGGATGGGTACAGATACGCAGTATTTT	CASSVSGMGTDTQYF
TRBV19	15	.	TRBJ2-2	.	TGTGCCAGTAGTACCAGGGAAGCTTACACCGGGGAGCTGTTTTTT	CASSTREAYTGELFF
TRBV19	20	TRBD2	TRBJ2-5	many	TGTGCCAGTAGTATAAGCCCATGGACTAGCGGGAGTGGTTTTGGAGAGACCCAGTACTTC	CASSISPWTSGSGFGETQYF
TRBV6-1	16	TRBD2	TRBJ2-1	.	TGTGCCCGCAGAGCGGGACTAGCGGGGACATACAATGAGCAGTTCTTC	CARRAGLAGTYNEQFF
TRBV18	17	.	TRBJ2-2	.	TGTGCCAGCTCACCAACCCGACAGATAGCTGGAACCGGGGAGCTGTTTTTT	CASSPTRQIAGTGELFF
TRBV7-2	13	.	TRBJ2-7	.	TGTGCCAGCAGCTTAGGCAACCGCGGCGAGCAGTACTTC	CASSLGNRGEQYF
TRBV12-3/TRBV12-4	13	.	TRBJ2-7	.	TGTGCCAGCAGTATAGGGCCGACAGGCGAGCAGTACTTC	CASSIGPTGEQYF
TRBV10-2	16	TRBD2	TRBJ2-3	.	TGCGCCAGCAGGACTACGACTAGCAGGACCACAGATACGCAGTATTTT	CASRTTTSRTTDTQYF
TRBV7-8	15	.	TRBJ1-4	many	TGTGCCACCAGGGACGGAACAAACACTAATGAAAAACTGTTTTTT	CATRDGTNTNEKLFF
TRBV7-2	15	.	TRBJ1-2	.	TGTGCCAGCAGCTTAGCGGGAACACCTAACTATGGCTACACCTTC	CASSLAGTPNYGYTF
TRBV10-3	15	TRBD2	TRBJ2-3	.	TGTGCCATCAAGGGACTAGCGGGTCCCACAGATACGCAGTATTTT	CAIKGLAGPTDTQYF
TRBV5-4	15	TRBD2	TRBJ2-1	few	TGTGCCAGCAGCTCGAACGGGGGGAGTGGGAATGAGCAGTTCTTC	CASSSNGGSGNEQFF
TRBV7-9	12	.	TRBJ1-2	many	TGTGCCAGCAGCTTAAGGGACTGGGGCTACACCTTC	CASSLRDWGYTF
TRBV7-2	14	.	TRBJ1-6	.	TGTGCCAGCAGCTTACTTGTAGACAATTCACCCCTCCACTTT	CASSLLVDNSPLHF
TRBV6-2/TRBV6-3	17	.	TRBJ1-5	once	TGTGTCAGCAGCCCGAAAGGGACATTTTATAGCAATCAGCCCCAGCATTTT	CVSSPKGTFYSNQPQHF
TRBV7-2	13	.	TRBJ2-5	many	TGTGCCAGCAGCGTCAGGGACCAAGAGACCCAGTACTTC	CASSVRDQETQYF